The source of this TCR beta chain is a study of blood T cell repertoires in COVID-19. Study-wide context: Italy, Spain and the United States were the sources of the convalescent and acute COVID-19 samples. From T cells, B-cell-depleted T cells, or PBMCs came the material, which was cDNA or gDNA.

As processed by the authors: From reference gene primer amplification, estimates of nucleated cell counts were derived. Using immunoSEQ multiplex PCR, the repertoire was profiled, and TCRdb retains in-frame clones only, with some absent. V and J calls and clone size are those listed in that table; D and trimming were worked out from the DNA. This sample carries roughly 410,000 clones, 75% to 90% of them seen once, and the ten largest clones take around 1.5%. To note about this clone: The DNA is left out, because the CDR3 cannot be placed on it with certainty; the CDR3 is given as TCRdb lists it.

The CDR3 sequence runs 16 residues, both termini included. Seattle patient enrollment occurred during active infection, with longitudinal follow-up thereafter. Sequencing used peripheral blood. V usage is TRBV21-1 and J usage is TRBJ2-3; the table's D call of TRBD1 was not tested on the DNA. TRBV21-1 is noted as a pseudogene. The receptor comes from a woman aged 35 to 49 with COVID-19, enrolled during active disease. The CDR3 here is CASSGTGDYRCDTQYF.